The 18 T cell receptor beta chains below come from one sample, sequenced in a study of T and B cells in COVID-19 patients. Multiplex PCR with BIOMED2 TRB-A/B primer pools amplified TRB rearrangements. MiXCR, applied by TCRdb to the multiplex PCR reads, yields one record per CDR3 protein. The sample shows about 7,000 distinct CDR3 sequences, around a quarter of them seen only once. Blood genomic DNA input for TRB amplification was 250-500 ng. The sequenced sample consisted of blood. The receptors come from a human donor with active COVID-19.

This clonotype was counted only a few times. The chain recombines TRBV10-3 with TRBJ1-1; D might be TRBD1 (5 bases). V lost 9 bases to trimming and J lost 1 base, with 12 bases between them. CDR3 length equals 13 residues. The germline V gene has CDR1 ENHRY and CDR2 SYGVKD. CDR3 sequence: CAIQGVRNTEAFF. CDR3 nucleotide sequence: TGTGCCATTCAGGGAGTCAGGAACACTGAAGCTTTCTTT.

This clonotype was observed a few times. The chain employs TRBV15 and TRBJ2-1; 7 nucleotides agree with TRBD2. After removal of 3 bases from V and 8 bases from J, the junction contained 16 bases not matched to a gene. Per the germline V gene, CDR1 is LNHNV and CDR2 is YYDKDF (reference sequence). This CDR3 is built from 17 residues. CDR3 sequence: CATSSFRDYHSTYEQFF. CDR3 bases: TGTGCCACCAGCAGCTTCCGGGACTACCATTCTACATATGAGCAGTTCTTC.

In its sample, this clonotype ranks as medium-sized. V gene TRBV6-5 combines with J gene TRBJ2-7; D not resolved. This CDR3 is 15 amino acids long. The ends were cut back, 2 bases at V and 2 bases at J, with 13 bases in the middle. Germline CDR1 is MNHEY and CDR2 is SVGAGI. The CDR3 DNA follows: TGTGCCAGCAGTTACCGGCAGATAGCCCCCTACGAGCAGTACTTC. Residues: CASSYRQIAPYEQYF.

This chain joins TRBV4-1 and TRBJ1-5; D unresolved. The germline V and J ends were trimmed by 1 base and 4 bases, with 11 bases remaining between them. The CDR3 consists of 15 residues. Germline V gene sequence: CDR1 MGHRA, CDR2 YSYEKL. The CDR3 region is CASSQVTSLNQPQHF. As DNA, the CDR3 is TGCGCCAGCAGCCAAGTTACCAGCCTAAATCAGCCCCAGCATTTT.

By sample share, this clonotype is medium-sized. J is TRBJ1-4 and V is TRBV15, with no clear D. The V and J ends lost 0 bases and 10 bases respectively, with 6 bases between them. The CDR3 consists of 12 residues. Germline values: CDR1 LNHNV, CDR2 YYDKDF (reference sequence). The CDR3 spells CATSRDEGKLFF. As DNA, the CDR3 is TGTGCCACCAGCAGAGATGAGGGAAAACTGTTTTTT.

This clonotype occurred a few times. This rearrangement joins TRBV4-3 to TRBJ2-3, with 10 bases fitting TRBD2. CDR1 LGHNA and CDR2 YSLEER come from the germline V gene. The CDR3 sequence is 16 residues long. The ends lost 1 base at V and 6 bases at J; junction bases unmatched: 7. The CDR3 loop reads CASSQVPSGRVDTQYF. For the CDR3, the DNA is TGCGCCAGCAGCCAAGTGCCCAGCGGGAGGGTGGATACGCAGTATTTT.

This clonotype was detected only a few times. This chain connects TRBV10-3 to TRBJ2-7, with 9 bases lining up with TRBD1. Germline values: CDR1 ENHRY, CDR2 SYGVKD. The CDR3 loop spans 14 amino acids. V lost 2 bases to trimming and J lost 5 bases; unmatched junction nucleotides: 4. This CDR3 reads CAISERQGGDEQYF. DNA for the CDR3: TGTGCCATCAGTGAGCGACAGGGGGGAGACGAGCAGTACTTC.

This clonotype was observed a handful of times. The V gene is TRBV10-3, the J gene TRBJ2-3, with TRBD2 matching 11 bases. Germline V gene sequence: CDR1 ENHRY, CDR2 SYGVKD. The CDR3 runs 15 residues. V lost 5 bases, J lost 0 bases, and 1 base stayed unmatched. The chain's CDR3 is CAISLAGGSTDTQYF. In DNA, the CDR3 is TGTGCCATCAGTTTAGCGGGAGGGAGCACAGATACGCAGTATTTT.

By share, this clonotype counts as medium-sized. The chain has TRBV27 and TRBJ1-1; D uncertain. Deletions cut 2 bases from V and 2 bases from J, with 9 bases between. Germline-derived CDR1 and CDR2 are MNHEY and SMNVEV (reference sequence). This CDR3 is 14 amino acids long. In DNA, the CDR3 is TGTGCCAGCAGTTTACGGTCTTCTAACACTGAAGCTTTCTTT. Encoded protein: CASSLRSSNTEAFF.

The CDR3 region is CASSPPRGTSGNTIYF. The CDR3 nucleotides read TGTGCCAGCAGTCCACCTCGGGGAACTTCTGGAAACACCATATATTTT. The V call is TRBV6-5, the J call TRBJ1-3; D unresolved. V lost 5 bases to trimming and J lost 1 base, with 15 bases between them. There are 16 residues in the CDR3. The germline gives CDR1 MNHEY, CDR2 SVGAGI.

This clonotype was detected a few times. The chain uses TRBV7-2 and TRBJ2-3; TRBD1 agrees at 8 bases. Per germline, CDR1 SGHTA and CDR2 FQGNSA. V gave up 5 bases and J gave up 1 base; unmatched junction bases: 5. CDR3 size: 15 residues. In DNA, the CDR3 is TGTGCCAGCAGCGCCGACAGGGGAGGCACAGATACGCAGTATTTT. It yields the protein CASSADRGGTDTQYF.

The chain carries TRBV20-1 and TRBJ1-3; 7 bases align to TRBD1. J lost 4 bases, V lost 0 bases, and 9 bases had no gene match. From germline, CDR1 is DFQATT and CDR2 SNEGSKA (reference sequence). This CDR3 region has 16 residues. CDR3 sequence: CSARDIRDRGGNTIYF. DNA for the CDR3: TGCAGTGCTAGAGATATCCGGGACAGAGGAGGAAACACCATATATTTT.

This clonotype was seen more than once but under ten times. The CDR3 nucleotides are TGTGCCTGGAGTGAACACCCGAACACTGAAGCTTTCTTT. Translation: CAWSEHPNTEAFF. This rearrangement joins TRBV30 to TRBJ1-1; no firm D call. The germline V gene has CDR1 GTSNPN and CDR2 SVGIG (reference sequence). Between the trimmed V and J ends, which lost 1 base and 1 base, there was a span of 7 bases. The CDR3 spans 13 residues.

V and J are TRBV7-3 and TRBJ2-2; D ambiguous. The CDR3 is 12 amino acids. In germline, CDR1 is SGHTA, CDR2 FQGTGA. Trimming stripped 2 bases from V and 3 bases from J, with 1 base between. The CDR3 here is CASSLHTGELFF. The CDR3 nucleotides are TGTGCCAGCAGCTTACACACCGGGGAGCTGTTTTTT.

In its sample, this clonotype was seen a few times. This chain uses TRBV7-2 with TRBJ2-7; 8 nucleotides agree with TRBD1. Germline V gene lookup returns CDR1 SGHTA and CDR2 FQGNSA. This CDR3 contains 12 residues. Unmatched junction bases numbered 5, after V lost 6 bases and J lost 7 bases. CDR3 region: CASSYRGVEQYF. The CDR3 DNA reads TGTGCCAGCAGTTACAGGGGGGTGGAGCAGTACTTC.

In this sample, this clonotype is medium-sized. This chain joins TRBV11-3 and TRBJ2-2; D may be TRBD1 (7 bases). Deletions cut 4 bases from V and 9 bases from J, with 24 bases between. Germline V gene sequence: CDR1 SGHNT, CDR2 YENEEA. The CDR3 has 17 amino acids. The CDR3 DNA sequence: TGTGCCAGCAGCTCCTACAGGGGAGGTAAAACCCACCGGGAGCTGTTTTTT. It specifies CASSSYRGGKTHRELFF.

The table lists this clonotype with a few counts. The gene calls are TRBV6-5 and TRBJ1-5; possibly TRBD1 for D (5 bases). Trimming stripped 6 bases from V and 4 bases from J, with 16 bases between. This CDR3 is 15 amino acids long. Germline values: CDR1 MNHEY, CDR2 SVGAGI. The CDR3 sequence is CASSIDRNHNQPQHF. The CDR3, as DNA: TGTGCCAGCAGCATCGACAGAAACCATAATCAGCCCCAGCATTTT.

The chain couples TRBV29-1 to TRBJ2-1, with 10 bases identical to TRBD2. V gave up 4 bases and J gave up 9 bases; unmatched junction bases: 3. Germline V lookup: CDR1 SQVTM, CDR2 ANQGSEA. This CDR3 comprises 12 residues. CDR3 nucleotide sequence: TGCAGCGTTGGGTTAGCGGGAGGTGAGCAGTTCTTC. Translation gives CSVGLAGGEQFF.